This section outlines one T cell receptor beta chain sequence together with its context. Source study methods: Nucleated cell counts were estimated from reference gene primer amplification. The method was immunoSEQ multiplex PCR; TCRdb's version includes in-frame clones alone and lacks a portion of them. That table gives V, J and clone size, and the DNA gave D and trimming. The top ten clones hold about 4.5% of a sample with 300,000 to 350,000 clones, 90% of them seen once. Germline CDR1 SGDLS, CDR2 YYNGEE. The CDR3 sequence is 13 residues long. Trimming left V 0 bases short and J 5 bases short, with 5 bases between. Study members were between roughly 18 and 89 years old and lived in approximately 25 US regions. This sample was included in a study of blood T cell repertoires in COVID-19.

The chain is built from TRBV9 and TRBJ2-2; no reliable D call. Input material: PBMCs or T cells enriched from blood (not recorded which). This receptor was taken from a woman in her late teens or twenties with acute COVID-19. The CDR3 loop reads CASSVDPTGELFF. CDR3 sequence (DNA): TGTGCCAGCAGCGTAGATCCGACCGGGGAGCTGTTTTTT.